This T cell receptor beta chain was obtained from a study of T cell responses to AZD1222 COVID-19 vaccine. V was pared by 6 bases and J by 1 base, with 7 bases of the junction left unmatched. This CDR3 contains 15 residues. CDR1 SGHVS and CDR2 FQNEAQ come from the germline V gene. TCRdb's copy holds only in-frame clones and misses some; the assay was immunoSEQ multiplex PCR. Of some 120,000 clones in the sample, approximately 83% were seen once. The origin of this receptor is an adult in good health. The V call is TRBV7-8, the J call TRBJ2-3, with TRBD2 identical over 7 bases. The sample here was peripheral blood, taken on day 0 of AZD1222 vaccination. CDR3 protein: CASSHQLARTDTQYF. DNA for the CDR3: TGTGCCAGCAGTCATCAACTAGCGCGCACAGATACGCAGTATTTT. Looking up the rest from reference TRBV7-8 and TRBJ2-3 gives the full variable domain: GAGVSQSPRYKVAKRGQDVALRCDPISGHVSLFWYQQALGQGPEFLTYFQNEAQLDKSGLPSDRFFAERPEGSVSTLKIQRTQQEDSAVYLCASSHQLARTDTQYFGPGTRLTVL.